Listed below are T cell receptor beta chains from one sample, sequenced in a study of regulatory T cells in long-lasting Graves disease. Each CDR3 protein gets one entry after TCRdb re-called the multiplex PCR reads with MiXCR. The sample has 360,000 or so distinct CDR3 sequences, roughly 25% seen once. The input for sequencing was peripheral blood mononuclear cells (PBMCs), taken when the disease was refractory, from a patient treated with antithyroid drugs. Source of these receptors: a woman aged 40 to 50 with Graves disease. The CDR3 runs from the conserved cysteine through the conserved F or W. The D gene is left open where the match is weak. The size field is filled for only some rows; it gives once, few, many or a size class.

TRBD2,TRBV20-1,few,TRBJ2-7,CSATTSESYEQYF,TGCAGTGCTACGACTAGCGAGTCCTACGAGCAGTACTTC
.,TRBV28,.,TRBJ1-5,CASSFVVEGGGNQPQHF,TGTGCCAGCAGTTTCGTAGTAGAGGGGGGGGGCAATCAGCCCCAGCATTTT
TRBD2,TRBV12-5,.,TRBJ2-1,CASGQTSGRLTYNEQFF,TGTGCTAGTGGTCAGACTAGCGGTCGCCTTACCTACAATGAGCAGTTCTTC
TRBD2,TRBV12-3/TRBV12-4,many,TRBJ2-1,CASSVAGGTYNEQFF,TGTGCCAGCAGTGTAGCGGGAGGGACCTACAATGAGCAGTTCTTC
TRBD2,TRBV2,.,TRBJ2-5,CASSERLAGVVKETQYF,TGTGCCAGCAGTGAAAGGCTAGCGGGAGTTGTAAAGGAGACCCAGTACTTC
.,TRBV28,.,TRBJ2-2,CASSYYIGQLNTGELFF,TGTGCCAGCAGCTACTATATCGGACAGTTGAACACCGGGGAGCTGTTTTTT
.,TRBV20-1,few,TRBJ2-7,CSAFHSSSYEQYF,TGCAGTGCTTTTCACAGTTCCTCCTACGAGCAGTACTTC
TRBD2,TRBV6-2/TRBV6-3,.,TRBJ2-3,CASSILAGDTDTQYF,TGTGCCAGCAGTATCCTAGCGGGTGACACAGATACGCAGTATTTT
.,TRBV7-3,.,TRBJ1-1,CASSFGGAGGTEAFF,TGTGCCAGCAGCTTCGGGGGCGCGGGAGGCACTGAAGCTTTCTTT
.,TRBV28,many,TRBJ2-7,CASRRDYDEQYF,TGTGCCAGCAGGAGGGATTACGACGAGCAGTACTTC
TRBD2,TRBV2,few,TRBJ2-7,CASSAPGLAGGPYEQYF,TGTGCCAGCAGCGCACCGGGACTAGCGGGAGGGCCGTACGAGCAGTACTTC
.,TRBV15,.,TRBJ2-3,CATSRDSTRPSTDTQYF,TGTGCCACCAGCAGAGATTCGACCCGTCCTAGCACAGATACGCAGTATTTT
.,TRBV12-3/TRBV12-4,many,TRBJ2-6,CASRRDPGANVLTF,TGTGCCAGCAGAAGGGATCCTGGGGCCAACGTCCTGACTTTC
TRBD1,TRBV20-1,many,TRBJ2-7,CSARRTGLDEQYF,TGCAGTGCTCGCCGGACAGGGTTGGACGAGCAGTACTTC
TRBD1,TRBV20-1,.,TRBJ1-1,CSALQGGSVRAFF,TGCAGTGCATTACAGGGGGGATCGGTGAGGGCTTTCTTT
.,TRBV11-2,many,TRBJ2-7,CASSFGATRYEQYF,TGTGCCAGCAGCTTCGGAGCGACTAGGTACGAGCAGTACTTC
.,TRBV29-1,many,TRBJ1-5,CSVVGGGGPQHF,TGCAGCGTTGTTGGGGGCGGCGGGCCCCAGCATTTT